These T cell receptor beta chains were read from a single sample in a study of PD-1 blockade in classical Hodgkin lymphoma. TCRdb's copy holds only in-frame clones and misses some; the assay was immunoSEQ multiplex PCR. Among tens of thousands of clones listed, around 81% were seen once. The source was peripheral blood mononuclear cells (PBMCs), collected before the fourth cycle of nivolumab. The receptors were sampled from a human donor with classical Hodgkin lymphoma. Both conserved end residues are part of each CDR3. The D gene is left open where the match is weak.

CASSQDRVGTEAFF	NA	TRBV4-3	TRBJ1-1
CASWTSGRGSYEQYF	TRBD2	TRBV28	TRBJ2-7
CASMVGDSTDTQYF	NA	TRBV5-1	TRBJ2-3
CASRGGTEAFF	NA	TRBV28	TRBJ1-1
CASSLIAGDTGELFF	TRBD2	TRBV7-9	TRBJ2-2
CASGLVPISTGELFF	NA	TRBV12-5	TRBJ2-2
CASSLTHRHGEQYF	NA	TRBV7-2	TRBJ2-7
CASSMGNQPQHF	NA	TRBV19	TRBJ1-5
CASSESGPRDSPLHF	NA	TRBV10-2	TRBJ1-6
CASSYSVGASGEQYF	NA	TRBV6-5	TRBJ2-7
CASSWGRIYNEQFF	NA	TRBV28	TRBJ2-1
CASSLWASGRAGNEQFF	TRBD2	TRBV27	TRBJ2-1
CAWGRGQGLREQYF	TRBD1	TRBV30	TRBJ2-7
CASRRTSTDTQYF	NA	TRBV2	TRBJ2-3
CASSGTEAYGYTF	NA	TRBV9	TRBJ1-2
CASSVDGYGYTF	NA	TRBV9	TRBJ1-2
CASSQDPSIYTQYF	NA	TRBV4-1	TRBJ2-3
CASSQTVSHGYTF	NA	TRBV18	TRBJ1-2
CASSSGSTDTQYF	NA	TRBV19	TRBJ2-3
CSVERSYNEQFF	NA	TRBV29-1	TRBJ2-1
CATSRDLGANTEAFF	NA	TRBV15	TRBJ1-1
CASSLDQANTEAFF	NA	TRBV5-4	TRBJ1-1